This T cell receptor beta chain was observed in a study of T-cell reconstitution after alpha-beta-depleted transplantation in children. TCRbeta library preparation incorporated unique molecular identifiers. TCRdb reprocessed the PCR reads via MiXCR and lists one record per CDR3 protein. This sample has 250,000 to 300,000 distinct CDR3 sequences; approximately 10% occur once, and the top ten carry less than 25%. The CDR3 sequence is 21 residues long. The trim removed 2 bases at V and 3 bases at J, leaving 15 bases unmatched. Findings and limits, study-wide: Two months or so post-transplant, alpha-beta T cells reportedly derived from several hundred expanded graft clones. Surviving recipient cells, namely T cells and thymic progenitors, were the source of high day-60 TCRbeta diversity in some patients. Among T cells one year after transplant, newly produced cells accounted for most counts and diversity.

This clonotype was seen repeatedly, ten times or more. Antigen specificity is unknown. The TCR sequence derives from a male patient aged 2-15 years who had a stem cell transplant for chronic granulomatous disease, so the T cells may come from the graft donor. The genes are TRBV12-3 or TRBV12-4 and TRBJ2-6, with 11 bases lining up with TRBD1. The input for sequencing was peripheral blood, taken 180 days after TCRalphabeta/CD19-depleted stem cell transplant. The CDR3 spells CASSLHMRGTGGFDGANVLTF. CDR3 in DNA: TGTGCCAGCAGTTTACATATGCGGGGGACAGGGGGTTTTGATGGGGCCAACGTCCTGACTTTC.